One sample yielded the 2 T cell receptor beta chains listed below, sequenced in a study of T cell responses to AZD1222 COVID-19 vaccine. The repertoire was sequenced with immunoSEQ multiplex PCR; TCRdb's copy has only in-frame clones and lacks some. The sample has roughly 120,000 clones, around 88% seen once; the top ten hold over 7.5%. The starting material was peripheral blood, obtained on day 0 of AZD1222 vaccination. The receptors originated from an adult in good health.

The V and J genes are TRBV7-2 and TRBJ1-6, with D maybe TRBD1 (5 bases). V was trimmed by 3 bases and J by 6 bases, leaving 15 bases between them. CDR3 length: 16 amino acids. The germline V gene encodes CDR1 SGHTA and CDR2 FQGNSA. Here the CDR3 reads CASSFSVGGANSPLHF. The CDR3 DNA follows: TGTGCCAGCAGCTTTAGCGTGGGGGGAGCTAATTCACCCCTCCACTTT.

V usage is TRBV5-6 and J usage is TRBJ2-5; D gene ambiguous. The CDR3 totals 13 residues. Per germline, CDR1 SGHDT and CDR2 YYEEEE. V was cut by 6 bases and J by 2 bases, with 11 bases left in between. Here the CDR3 reads CASTPGRQETQYF. DNA of the CDR3: TGTGCCAGCACCCCCGGGCGGCAAGAGACCCAGTACTTC.